The 3 T cell receptor beta chains presented below share a single source sample, sequenced in a study of T cell responses to AZD1222 COVID-19 vaccine. Only in-frame clones appear in the TCRdb table, and some are missing; sequencing was by immunoSEQ multiplex PCR. Among 100,000 to 150,000 clones, around 92% were seen once, and the ten largest hold roughly 1.6%. The sample in question was peripheral blood, obtained on day 0 of AZD1222 vaccination. Receptor source: an adult in good health.

The chain uses TRBV3-1 (or the pseudogene TRBV3-2) and TRBJ1-2; TRBD1 is a possible D gene (5 bases). Per germline, CDR1 LGHDT and CDR2 YNNKEL (reference sequence). This CDR3 has 12 residues. V dropped 0 bases and J dropped 6 bases, with 5 bases sitting between them. Here the CDR3 reads CASSQDRDGYTF. CDR3 bases: TGTGCCAGCAGCCAAGACAGGGATGGCTACACCTTC.

The chain recombines TRBV28 with TRBJ2-3, with TRBD2 matching over 9 bases. V shed 9 bases and J 5 bases; nucleotides not matched to a gene: 6. The CDR3 is made up of 13 amino acids. In germline, CDR1 is MDHEN, CDR2 SYDVKM. DNA of the CDR3: TGTGCCAGTAGCGGGAGTGGACAAGATACGCAGTATTTT. Protein product: CASSGSGQDTQYF.

V is TRBV27 and J is TRBJ1-2; no clear D gene. CDR1 MNHEY and CDR2 SMNVEV come from the germline V gene (reference sequence). Trimming left V 6 bases short and J 1 base short, with 9 bases between. The CDR3 extends over 13 amino acids. CDR3 bases: TGTGCCAGCAGAGGCCAGCTTAACTATGGCTACACCTTC. This encodes CASRGQLNYGYTF.